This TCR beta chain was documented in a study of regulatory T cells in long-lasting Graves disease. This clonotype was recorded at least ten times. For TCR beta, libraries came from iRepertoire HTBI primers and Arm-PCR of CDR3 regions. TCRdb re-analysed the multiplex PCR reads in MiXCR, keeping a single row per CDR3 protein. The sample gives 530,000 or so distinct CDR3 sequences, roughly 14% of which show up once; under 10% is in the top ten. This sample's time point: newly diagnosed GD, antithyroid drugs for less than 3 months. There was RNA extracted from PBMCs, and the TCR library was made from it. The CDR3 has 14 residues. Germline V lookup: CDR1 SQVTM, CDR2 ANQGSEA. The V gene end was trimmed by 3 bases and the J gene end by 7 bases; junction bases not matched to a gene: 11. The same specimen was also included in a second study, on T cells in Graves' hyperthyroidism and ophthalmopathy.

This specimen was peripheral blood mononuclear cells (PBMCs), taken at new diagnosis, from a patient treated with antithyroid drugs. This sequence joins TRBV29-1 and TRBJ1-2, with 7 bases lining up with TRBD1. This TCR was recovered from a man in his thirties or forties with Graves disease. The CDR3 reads CSVDLGQSHSGYTF. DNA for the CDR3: TGCAGCGTTGACTTGGGACAGTCCCATAGTGGCTACACCTTC.